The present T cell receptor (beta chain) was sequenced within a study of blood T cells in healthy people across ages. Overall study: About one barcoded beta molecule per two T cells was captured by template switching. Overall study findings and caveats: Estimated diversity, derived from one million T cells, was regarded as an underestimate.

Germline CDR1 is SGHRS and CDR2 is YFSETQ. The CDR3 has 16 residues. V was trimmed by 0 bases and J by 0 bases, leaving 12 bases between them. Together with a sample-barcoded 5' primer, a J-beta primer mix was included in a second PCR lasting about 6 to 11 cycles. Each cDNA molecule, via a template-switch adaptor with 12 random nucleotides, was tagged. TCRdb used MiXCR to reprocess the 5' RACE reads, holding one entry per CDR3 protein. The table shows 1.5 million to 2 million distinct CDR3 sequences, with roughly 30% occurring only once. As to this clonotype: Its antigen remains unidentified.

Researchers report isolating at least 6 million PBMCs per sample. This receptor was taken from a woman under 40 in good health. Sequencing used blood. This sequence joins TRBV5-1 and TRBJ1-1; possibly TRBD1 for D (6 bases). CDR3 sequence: CASSLERTVMNTEAFF. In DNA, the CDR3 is TGCGCCAGCAGCTTGGAAAGGACAGTGATGAACACTGAAGCTTTCTTT.